This T cell receptor (beta chain) stems from a study of cytotoxic CD8 clonotypes in ibrutinib-treated CLL. Germline CDR1 and CDR2: SGHDT and YYEEEE. The CDR3 is 14 residues long. V lost 4 bases and J lost 1, with 11 bases in between. Only in-frame clones appear in the TCRdb table, and some are missing; sequencing was by immunoSEQ multiplex PCR. The sample has some 350,000 clones; about 61% are singletons. This clone was found a few times. The chain recombines TRBV5-6 with TRBJ1-1; D is perhaps TRBD1 (5 bases). Specimen: PBMCs, collected after 36 months of ibrutinib treatment. This TCR derives from a human donor with chronic lymphocytic leukemia. DNA for the CDR3: TGTGCCAGCAGCGCGGGACGGCGGAACACTGAAGCTTTCTTT. Encoded protein: CASSAGRRNTEAFF.